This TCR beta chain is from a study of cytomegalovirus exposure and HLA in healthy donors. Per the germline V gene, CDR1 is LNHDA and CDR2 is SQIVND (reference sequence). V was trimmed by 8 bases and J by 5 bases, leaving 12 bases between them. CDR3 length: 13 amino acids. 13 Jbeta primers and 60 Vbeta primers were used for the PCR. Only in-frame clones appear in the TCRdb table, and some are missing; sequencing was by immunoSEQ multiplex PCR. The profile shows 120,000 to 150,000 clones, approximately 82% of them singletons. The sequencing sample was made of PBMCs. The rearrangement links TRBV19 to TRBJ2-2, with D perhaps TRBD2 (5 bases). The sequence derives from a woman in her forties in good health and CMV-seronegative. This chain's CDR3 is CASSNTRTGELFF. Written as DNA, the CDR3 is TGTGCCAGTTCTAACACTAGGACCGGGGAGCTGTTTTTT. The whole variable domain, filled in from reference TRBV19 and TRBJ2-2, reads DGGITQSPKYLFRKEGQNVTLSCEQNLNHDAMYWYRQDPGQGLRLIYYSQIVNDFQKGDIAEGYSVSREKKESFPLTVTSAQKNPTAFYLCASSNTRTGELFFGEGSRLTVL.